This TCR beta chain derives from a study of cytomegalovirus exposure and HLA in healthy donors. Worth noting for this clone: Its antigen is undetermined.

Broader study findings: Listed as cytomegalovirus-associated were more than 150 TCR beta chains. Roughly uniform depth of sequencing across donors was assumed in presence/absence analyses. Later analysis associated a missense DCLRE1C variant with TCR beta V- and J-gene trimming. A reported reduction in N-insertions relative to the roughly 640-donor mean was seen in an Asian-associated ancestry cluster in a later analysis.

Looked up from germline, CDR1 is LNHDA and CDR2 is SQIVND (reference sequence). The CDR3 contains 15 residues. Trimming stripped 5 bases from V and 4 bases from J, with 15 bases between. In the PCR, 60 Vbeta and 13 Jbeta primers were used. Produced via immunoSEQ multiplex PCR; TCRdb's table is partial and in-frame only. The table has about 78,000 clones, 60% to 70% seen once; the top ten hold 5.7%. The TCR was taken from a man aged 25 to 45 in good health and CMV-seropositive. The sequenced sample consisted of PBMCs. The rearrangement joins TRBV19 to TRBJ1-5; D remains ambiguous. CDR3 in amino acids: CASSWAGMFNQPQHF. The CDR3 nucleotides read TGTGCCAGTAGTTGGGCTGGCATGTTTAATCAGCCCCAGCATTTT.